A selection of T cell receptor beta chains follows, all from one sample in a study of tumor and adjacent non-tumor tissue in lung cancer. TCRdb analysed the multiplex PCR reads with MiXCR anew, one entry per CDR3 protein. The sample has some 120,000 distinct CDR3 sequences; about 66% are singletons. Sequencing used lung tumor tissue. The receptors come from a man younger than 40 with non-small cell lung cancer. Both conserved end residues are part of each CDR3. Fields, in order: J gene, V gene, clone size, D gene, CDR3 DNA, CDR3 protein. The D gene is left open where the match is weak. Part of the rows lack a size; the others show once, few, many or a class for expanded clones.

TRBJ2-2 TRBV11-3 . . TGTGCCAGCAGCTCCCGGGGCAGGCTAGACACCGGGGAGCCGTTTTTT CASSSRGRLDTGEPFF
TRBJ1-1 TRBV13 once . TGTGCCAGCAACTCAAGCAGGGGGAACACTGAAGCTTTCTTT CASNSSRGNTEAFF
TRBJ1-1 TRBV11-2 . TRBD1 TGTGTCAGCAGCTTAAGGGGGCTAGGCACTGAAGCTTTCTTT CVSSLRGLGTEAFF
TRBJ1-3 TRBV29-1 . . TGCAGCGGGGGGACATATGGAAGCACCATATATTTT CSGGTYGSTIYF
TRBJ2-2 TRBV30 many . TGTGCCTGCGTCCGGGTGTCCGGGGAGCTGTTTTTT CACVRVSGELFF
TRBJ1-5 TRBV30 many TRBD1 TGTGCCTGGAGTACAGGGGGCCAGCCCCAGCATTTT CAWSTGGQPQHF
TRBJ1-5 TRBV6-2/TRBV6-3 many TRBD1 TGTGCCAGCAGTTACTCGCCCCCGGACAGGGGGCGAAATCAGCCCCAGCATTTT CASSYSPPDRGRNQPQHF
TRBJ2-3 TRBV11-2 few . TGTGCCAGCAGCTCCGGGTGGGGGGGGCGGTCAGATACGCAGTATTTT CASSSGWGGRSDTQYF
TRBJ2-3 TRBV5-4 . . TGTGCCAACATCCAACCGGGACCAACACCAGGTACGCAGTATTTT CANIQPGPTPGTQYF
TRBJ2-7 TRBV24-1 . . TGTGTCACCAGATCCGCCCCGGAGGGCGTCGAGCAGTACTTC CVTRSAPEGVEQYF
TRBJ2-3 TRBV4-3 . TRBD1 TGTGCCAGCAGGCAAGAGATAGGGGGCGCAGATACGCAGTATTTT CASRQEIGGADTQYF
TRBJ1-1 TRBV11-2 . . TGTGTCAGAAGCTTAGGGGGGGTCACTGAAGCTTTCTTT CVRSLGGVTEAFF
TRBJ1-5 TRBV19 few . TGTGCCAGTAATCAACCCGGGAGCAGGGGTAGCAATCAGCCCCAGCATTTT CASNQPGSRGSNQPQHF
TRBJ2-7 TRBV11-1 . TRBD1 TGTGCCAGCAGCTTAGGATGGACAGGACCTGACTCCTACGAGCAGTACTTC CASSLGWTGPDSYEQYF
TRBJ2-3 TRBV5-6 . TRBD1 TGTGCCAGCAGCCAGCGGACAGGTGGTGGCACAGATACGCAGTATTTT CASSQRTGGGTDTQYF
TRBJ1-3 TRBV11-2 . . TGTACCAGCAACTTAGAAAGGACCGGAGGAAACACCATATATTTT CTSNLERTGGNTIYF
TRBJ2-1 TRBV20-1 . TRBD2 TGCAATGCGAAGACTAGCGGGGGCCACAACGAGCAGTTCTTC CNAKTSGGHNEQFF
TRBJ2-7 TRBV11-2 . . TGTGGCAGTAGCTCACTTTCCAGGGGTGGGCACTTC CGSSSLSRGGHF
TRBJ2-7 TRBV11-3 . . TGTGCCAGCAGCTGGCGGGCGAGCTACGAGCAGTACTTC CASSWRASYEQYF
TRBJ1-1 TRBV12-3/TRBV12-4 many TRBD1 TGTGCCAGCAGTTGGGACAGGGCAAGGACTGAAGCTTTCTTT CASSWDRARTEAFF
TRBJ2-5 TRBV5-1 . . TGCGCCAGTAGCCTACAGGGTGGCGAAGAGACCCAGTACTTC CASSLQGGEETQYF
TRBJ1-6 TRBV10-3 . . TGTACCATCAGTGTGTCAAGCGACCCCTATAATTCACCCCTCCACTTT CTISVSSDPYNSPLHF
TRBJ2-7 TRBV11-1 . TRBD2 TGTGCCAGCTGCAAGTACCAGCGGGACTACGCACAGTACTTC CASCKYQRDYAQYF
TRBJ1-2 TRBV20-1 . . TGCAGTGCTAAACTGGGGTCTAGCTATGGCTACACCTTC CSAKLGSSYGYTF
TRBJ1-1 TRBV20-1 . . TGCAGTGCTAGAGATATCAGGAACATTGAAGCTTTCTTT CSARDIRNIEAFF
TRBJ2-1 TRBV11-2 . . TGTGCCAGCAGATTATATGCTAGCGCGTCCTCCCATGAGCAGTTCTTC CASRLYASASSHEQFF
TRBJ2-3 TRBV24-1 few TRBD2 TGTGCCACCAGTGATTTGGGACTAGCAACGCAGTATTTT CATSDLGLATQYF
TRBJ2-7 TRBV5-4 . . TGTGCCAGCAGCAAAGACTACTATGATCAGTACTTC CASSKDYYDQYF
TRBJ1-1 TRBV7-4 . . TGTGCCAGCAGCTTAGCAAGGGGAAGGGGGGACACTGAAGCTTTCTTT CASSLARGRGDTEAFF
TRBJ1-1 TRBV29-1 . TRBD1 TGTAGCGTTGAAGATCGGGGGACAGTATCCACTGAAGCTTTCTTT CSVEDRGTVSTEAFF
TRBJ1-2 TRBV6-2/TRBV6-3 . . TGTGGCAGCAATCGGAGACTCCAAGCTAACTATGGCTACACCTTC CGSNRRLQANYGYTF
TRBJ2-7 TRBV4-1 . . TGCGCCAGCGGCCAAGTTTACGGGGGCTACTGCCACGAGCAGTACTTC CASGQVYGGYCHEQYF
TRBJ1-4 TRBV5-8 . TRBD1 TGTGCCGGCAGCACCGGACAGGGAGAAAAACTGTTTTTT CAGSTGQGEKLFF
TRBJ1-1 TRBV20-1 many . TGCAGTGCTTTGGGTGGGGAAGGGGAAGCTTTCTTT CSALGGEGEAFF
TRBJ2-6 TRBV11-3 . . TGTGCCAGCAGCCCGGGAATCTCTGGGGCCAACGTCCTGACTTTC CASSPGISGANVLTF
TRBJ1-1 TRBV4-3 . . TGCGCTAGCATCCAAGATGCATACACTGAAGCTTTCTTT CASIQDAYTEAFF
TRBJ2-3 TRBV6-2/TRBV6-3 . . TGTGCCAGCAGCTATAACAAGGGAGACACAGATACGCGGTATTTT CASSYNKGDTDTRYF
TRBJ2-1 TRBV11-2 . . TGTGCCAGCGGCCGTACCGGGGCTAGGATCGGCGGTGAGCAGTTCTTC CASGRTGARIGGEQFF
TRBJ2-2 TRBV20-1 many TRBD1 TGCAGTGCAAGGGACAGGGGTAACACCGGGGAGCTGTTTTTT CSARDRGNTGELFF
TRBJ1-1 TRBV7-9 many TRBD1 TGTGCCAGCAGATTCGGACAGGGGAACACTGAAGCTTTCTTT CASRFGQGNTEAFF
TRBJ2-3 TRBV30 . . TGTGCCTGGAGCTTGTCATGGACGGTCACAGATACGCAGTATTTT CAWSLSWTVTDTQYF
TRBJ2-5 TRBV5-4 . . TGTGCCAGCAGCTCGGGACAAGTAAAAGAGACCCAGTACTTC CASSSGQVKETQYF
TRBJ2-1 TRBV6-5 few TRBD2 TGTGCCAGCAGTTGCTCGCTAGCGGGAGGGTATGAGCAGTTCTTC CASSCSLAGGYEQFF
TRBJ2-1 TRBV4-1 many . TGCGCCAGCAGCCAAGTCATCCCCAGTTGGCACAATGAGCAGTTCTTC CASSQVIPSWHNEQFF